Following are 11 T cell receptor beta chains from one sample sequenced in a study of blood T cells in healthy people across ages. Alongside a J-beta primer mix, a sample-barcoded 5' primer served in a second PCR lasting about 6 to 11 cycles. From the 5' RACE reads, TCRdb called clonotypes with MiXCR, one entry per CDR3 protein. The repertoire holds under 2,000,000 distinct CDR3 sequences, with around half as singletons. Sequenced input: blood. Receptors were obtained from a middle-aged woman in good health.

This sequence joins TRBV7-2 and TRBJ2-3; D unresolved. The length of the CDR3 is 15 residues. Trimming cost V 5 bases and J 0 bases, with 12 bases left between them. CDR1 is SGHTA, CDR2 FQGNSA, per germline. The chain's CDR3 is CASSARPTSTDTQYF. In DNA form, the CDR3 reads TGTGCCAGCAGCGCCCGCCCTACTAGCACAGATACGCAGTATTTT.

The V gene is TRBV6-2 or TRBV6-3, the J gene TRBJ2-5; 8 bases map to TRBD2. The CDR3 spans 14 residues. With V trimmed by 7 bases and J by 5 bases, 9 bases remained unmatched. CDR1 MNHEY and CDR2 SVGEGT come from the germline V gene. The CDR3 DNA reads as TGTGCCAGCAAGAGACTAGCGCCGCGTGAGACCCAGTACTTC. Protein product: CASKRLAPRETQYF.

This clonotype was seen more than once but under ten times. This rearrangement joins TRBV6-2 or TRBV6-3 to TRBJ2-1; the match to TRBD1 covers 8 bases. CDR1 is MNHEY, CDR2 SVGEGT, per germline. V shed 8 bases, J shed 5 bases, and the junction held 8 bases outside the gene matches. The CDR3 contains 14 residues. The CDR3 DNA reads TGTGCCAGCCGCAGGACAGGGAGGAACAATGAGCAGTTCTTC. It is translated as CASRRTGRNNEQFF.

In this sample, this clonotype turned up many times. CDR3 region: CASSSTGASGANVLTF. CDR3 coding DNA: TGTGCCAGCAGCTCCACAGGGGCCAGTGGGGCCAACGTCCTGACTTTC. This chain links TRBV7-2 with TRBJ2-6, with TRBD1 identical over 7 bases. CDR1 is SGHTA and CDR2 is FQGNSA in the germline V gene. The V gene end was trimmed by 4 bases and the J gene end by 3 bases; junction bases not matched to a gene: 6. This CDR3 is 16 amino acids long.

This clonotype was seen only a few times. One junction end disagrees with the germline gene, perhaps due to a read error. The rearrangement joins TRBV2 to TRBJ1-2; possible D gene TRBD1, 5 bases. Germline-derived CDR1 and CDR2 are SNHLY and FYNNEI. CDR3 size: 15 residues. This chain's CDR3 is CASSESEADIYRYTF. In nucleotides, the CDR3 is TGTGCCAGCAGTGAATCGGAGGCGGACATCTATCGCTACACCTTC.

This clonotype has just a few counts. Compared with germline, one end of the junction differs, possibly owing to a read error. V and J are TRBV29-1 and TRBJ2-7; D is unresolved. The CDR3 length is 12 residues. Germline lookup yields CDR1 SQVTM and CDR2 ANQGSEA. The CDR3 loop is CSVEVASNEQYF. CDR3 coding DNA: TGCAGCGTTGAAGTAGCCTCCAACGAGCAGTACTTC.

The chain joins TRBV15 to TRBJ2-5, with 7 bases fitting TRBD1. TRBJ2-7 matches the DNA end more closely, so the J call is doubtful. The CDR3 consists of 16 residues. CDR1 and CDR2 from the germline V gene are LNHNV and YYDKDF (reference sequence). DNA for the CDR3: TGTGCCACCAGCACAGAGCAAATAGGGACAGCTTACGAGCAGTACTTC. Amino acid sequence: CATSTEQIGTAYEQYF.

The V call is TRBV4-1, the J call TRBJ1-2, with a tentative D call TRBD1 (6 bases). CDR3 length equals 16 residues. Germline V CDR1 and CDR2: MGHRA, YSYEKL. Trimming shortened V by 2 bases and J by 2 bases, and 15 bases separated the two germline ends. The CDR3 sequence is CASSQSGPGVNYGYTF. The CDR3 coding sequence is TGCGCCAGCAGCCAAAGTGGACCAGGGGTGAACTATGGCTACACCTTC.

The chain is built from TRBV25-1 and TRBJ2-1, with a possible D match to TRBD1 (5 bases). Germline CDR1 reads MGHDK; CDR2 reads SYGVNS. This CDR3 comprises 14 residues. Trimming took 7 bases from V and 0 from J, leaving 10 bases between them. CDR3 bases: TGTGCCAGCACCACAGGAGTCTCCTACAATGAGCAGTTCTTC. Translation: CASTTGVSYNEQFF. Drawing the rest from reference TRBV25-1 and TRBJ2-1, the complete variable domain is EADIYQTPRYLVIGTGKKITLECSQTMGHDKMYWYQQDPGMELHLIHYSYGVNSTEKGDLSSESTVSRIRTEHFPLTLESARPSHTSQYLCASTTGVSYNEQFFGPGTRLTVL.

V and J are TRBV7-2 and TRBJ2-3, with a possible D match to TRBD2 (6 bases). CDR3 size: 16 residues. Germline V CDR1 and CDR2: SGHTA, FQGNSA. Trimming cost V 7 bases and J 0 bases, with 17 bases left between them. CDR3: CASNHRDWYSTDTQYF. DNA for the CDR3: TGTGCCAGCAATCACCGGGACTGGTATAGCACAGATACGCAGTATTTT.

The chain couples TRBV29-1 to TRBJ2-3, with 10 bases matching TRBD1. CDR3 length: 15 amino acids. V dropped 6 bases and J dropped 1; count of bases not matched to a gene: 7. Germline V CDR1 and CDR2: SQVTM, ANQGSEA. In nucleotides, the CDR3 is TGCAGCGTGGGGGCCGGGACAGGGGGCACAGATACGCAGTATTTT. Translation gives CSVGAGTGGTDTQYF.